These 9 T cell receptor beta chains were sequenced from one sample in a study of early T cells in non-severe SARS-CoV-2 infection. A single record per CDR3 protein comes from TCRdb applying MiXCR to the 5' RACE reads. The sample has tens of thousands of distinct CDR3 sequences, approximately 4.2% seen once. Sequencing used whole blood. These receptors were collected from an adult who was a healthcare worker with PCR-confirmed SARS-CoV-2 infection or an uninfected control (not recorded which).

This clonotype was recorded a few times. The rearrangement links TRBV5-1 to TRBJ2-7, with a possible D match to TRBD1 (6 bases). The V end lost 7 bases, the J end lost 4 bases, and 15 bases lay between the germline ends. The CDR3 sequence is 13 residues long. The germline V gene has CDR1 SGHRS and CDR2 YFSETQ. CDR3 sequence: CASGTGTGYEQYF. DNA of the CDR3: TGCGCCAGCGGAACAGGGACGGGTTACGAGCAGTACTTC.

This clonotype was recorded at least ten times. This chain uses TRBV7-8 with TRBJ1-1, with D possibly TRBD1 on 5 matching bases. V lost 1 base and J lost 0, with 15 bases in between. Per germline, CDR1 SGHVS and CDR2 FQNEAQ. This CDR3 contains 17 residues. CDR3 in amino acids: CASSLGGGTLMNTEAFF. The CDR3 DNA sequence: TGTGCCAGCAGCTTAGGGGGCGGAACTCTCATGAACACTGAAGCTTTCTTT.

This clonotype has a count of ten or more. The chain employs TRBV2 and TRBJ1-2, with a tentative D call TRBD1 (5 bases). CDR1 is SNHLY, CDR2 FYNNEI, per germline. The CDR3 contains 13 residues. V was clipped by 2 bases and J by 5 bases, with 9 bases between them. The CDR3 nucleotides are TGTGCCAGCAGTGAAAGGACATCGTATGGCTACACCTTC. It yields the protein CASSERTSYGYTF.

Remarks on this clonotype: One junction end does not reproduce the germline sequence, and a read error may be involved. The CDR3 nucleotides are TGTGCCAGCAGGACAGGGCTCTCTGAAAACACCATATATTTT. It yields the protein CASRTGLSENTIYF. The chain joins TRBV2 to TRBJ1-3; TRBD1 agrees at 7 bases. The CDR3 runs to 14 residues. CDR1 and CDR2 (germline): SNHLY, FYNNEI.

This clonotype showed up many times. V usage is TRBV5-1 and J usage is TRBJ2-6, with D perhaps matching TRBD1 (5 bases). In germline, CDR1 is SGHRS, CDR2 YFSETQ. The CDR3 covers 15 residues. The ends were cut back, 4 bases at V and 0 bases at J, with 8 bases in the middle. CDR3 loop: CASSPTDSGANVLTF. As DNA, the CDR3 is TGCGCCAGCAGCCCGACAGACTCTGGGGCCAACGTCCTGACTTTC.

This clonotype occurred many times. The rearrangement joins TRBV19 to TRBJ2-5, with TRBD1 as a possible D gene (6 bases). Trimming removed 3 bases from V and 12 bases from J, with 14 bases in between. This CDR3 is 12 amino acids long. CDR1 and CDR2 from the germline V gene are LNHDA and SQIVND (reference sequence). The CDR3: CASSIQNRAKYF. In DNA form, the CDR3 reads TGTGCCAGTAGTATCCAAAACAGGGCGAAGTACTTC.

This clonotype was seen repeatedly, ten times or more. The chain employs TRBV29-1 and TRBJ1-5, with 10 bases lining up with TRBD1. The CDR3 runs to 14 residues. The germline V gene encodes CDR1 SQVTM and CDR2 ANQGSEA. With V trimmed by 6 bases and J by 5 bases, 7 bases remained unmatched. DNA of the CDR3: TGCAGCGTCCAGACCGGGACAGGGGATCAGCCCCAGCATTTT. Protein product: CSVQTGTGDQPQHF.

Ten or more counts support this clonotype. The CDR3 sequence is CATSDDSFTDTQYF. Written as DNA, the CDR3 is TGTGCCACCAGTGATGACAGTTTCACAGATACGCAGTATTTT. This chain joins TRBV24-1 and TRBJ2-3, with D possibly being TRBD1 (5 bases). Per the germline V gene, CDR1 is KGHDR and CDR2 is SFDVKD. Deletions cut 3 bases from V and 2 bases from J, with 8 bases between. The CDR3 totals 14 residues.

This clonotype came up a few times. Its ends do not fully match the called genes, so a read error is possible. The chain combines TRBV20-1 with TRBJ2-2; 7 bases align to TRBD1. The CDR3 length is 16 residues. The germline V gene has CDR1 DFQATT and CDR2 SNEGSKA (reference sequence). Here the CDR3 reads CSASRAGTASTGELFF. The CDR3 coding sequence is TGCAGTGCCAGCCGGGCAGGGACAGCCTCCACCGGGGAGCTTTTTTTT.